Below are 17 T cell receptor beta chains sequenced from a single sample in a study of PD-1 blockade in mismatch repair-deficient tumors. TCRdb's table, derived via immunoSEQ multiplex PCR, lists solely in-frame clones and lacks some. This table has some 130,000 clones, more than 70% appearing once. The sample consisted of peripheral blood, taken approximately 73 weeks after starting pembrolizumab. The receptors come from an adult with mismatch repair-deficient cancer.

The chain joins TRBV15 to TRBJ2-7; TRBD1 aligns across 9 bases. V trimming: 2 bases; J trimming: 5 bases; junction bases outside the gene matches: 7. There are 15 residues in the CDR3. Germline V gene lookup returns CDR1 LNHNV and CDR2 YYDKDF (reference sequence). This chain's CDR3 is CATSRYGQGLNEQYF. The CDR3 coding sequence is TGTGCCACCAGCAGATACGGACAGGGGTTGAACGAGCAGTACTTC.

CDR3 sequence reads: CAWSVPRHNSGANVLTF. The CDR3 bases are TGTGCCTGGAGTGTACCCCGACACAACTCTGGGGCCAACGTCCTGACTTTC. The V gene is TRBV30, the J gene TRBJ2-6; D is unresolved. The CDR3 sequence is 17 residues long. Trimming shortened V by 0 bases and J by 0 bases, and 12 bases separated the two germline ends. CDR1 and CDR2 (germline): GTSNPN, SVGIG (reference sequence).

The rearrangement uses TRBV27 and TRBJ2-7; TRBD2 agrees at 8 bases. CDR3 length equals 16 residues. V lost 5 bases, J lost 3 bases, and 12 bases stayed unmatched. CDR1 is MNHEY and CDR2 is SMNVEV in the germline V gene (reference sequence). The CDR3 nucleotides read TGTGCCAGCAGTCGCCTCGGGGGGGAGAAGGTCTACGAGCAGTACTTC. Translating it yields CASSRLGGEKVYEQYF.

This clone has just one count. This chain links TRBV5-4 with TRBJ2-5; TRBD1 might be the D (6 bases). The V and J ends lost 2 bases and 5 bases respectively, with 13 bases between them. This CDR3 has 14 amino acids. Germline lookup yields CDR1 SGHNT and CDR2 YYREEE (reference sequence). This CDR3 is CASSLGQLGETQYF. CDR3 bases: TGTGCCAGCAGCTTAGGACAGCTTGGCGAGACCCAGTACTTC. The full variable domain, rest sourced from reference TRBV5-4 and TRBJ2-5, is ETGVTQSPTHLIKTRGQQVTLRCSSQSGHNTVSWYQQALGQGPQFIFQYYREEENGRGNFPPRFSGLQFPNYSSELNVNALELDDSALYLCASSLGQLGETQYFGPGTRLLVL.

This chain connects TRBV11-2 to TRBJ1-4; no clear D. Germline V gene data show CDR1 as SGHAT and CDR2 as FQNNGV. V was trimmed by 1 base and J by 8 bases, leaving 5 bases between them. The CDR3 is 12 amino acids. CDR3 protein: CASSLAGEKLFF. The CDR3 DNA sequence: TGTGCCAGCAGCTTAGCCGGGGAAAAACTGTTTTTT.

DNA for the CDR3: TGCAGCGTTTTGGTAGCGGAGGACCCCTCCTACGAGCAGTACTTC. It yields the protein CSVLVAEDPSYEQYF. This chain joins TRBV29-1 and TRBJ2-7; TRBD2 is a possible D gene (6 bases). The CDR3 spans 15 residues. V dropped 5 bases and J dropped 0 bases, with 17 bases sitting between them. CDR1 and CDR2 from the germline V gene are SQVTM and ANQGSEA.

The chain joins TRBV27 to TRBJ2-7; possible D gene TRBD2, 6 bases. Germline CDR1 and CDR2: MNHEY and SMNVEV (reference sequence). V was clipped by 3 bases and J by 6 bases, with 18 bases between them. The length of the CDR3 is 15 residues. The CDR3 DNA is TGTGCCAGCAGTTTTGGAGGCGGACTACTACGCGAGCAGTACTTC. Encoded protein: CASSFGGGLLREQYF.

CDR3 sequence (DNA): TGCGCCAGCACCTGGGGACAGGGGGTGCGAGAGACCCAGTACTTC. This gives the protein CASTWGQGVRETQYF. The chain recombines TRBV5-1 with TRBJ2-5, with TRBD1 matching 11 bases. Germline CDR1 reads SGHRS; CDR2 reads YFSETQ. Unmatched junction bases numbered 8, after V lost 6 bases and J lost 4 bases. CDR3 length: 15 amino acids.

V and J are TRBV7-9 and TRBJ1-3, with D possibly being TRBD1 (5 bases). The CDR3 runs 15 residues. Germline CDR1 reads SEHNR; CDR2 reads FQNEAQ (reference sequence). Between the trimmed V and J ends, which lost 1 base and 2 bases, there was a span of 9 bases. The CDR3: CASSLDGRAGNTIYF. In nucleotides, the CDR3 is TGTGCCAGCAGCTTAGACGGCAGGGCTGGAAACACCATATATTTT. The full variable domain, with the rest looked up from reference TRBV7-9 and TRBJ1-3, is DTGVSQNPRHKITKRGQNVTFRCDPISEHNRLYWYRQTLGQGPEFLTYFQNEAQLEKSRLLSDRFSAERPKGSFSTLEIQRTEQGDSAMYLCASSLDGRAGNTIYFGEGSWLTVV.

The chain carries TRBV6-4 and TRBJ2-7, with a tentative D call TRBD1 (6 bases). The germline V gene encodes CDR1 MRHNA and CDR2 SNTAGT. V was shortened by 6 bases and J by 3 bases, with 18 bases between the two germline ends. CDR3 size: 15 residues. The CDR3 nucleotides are TGTGCCAGCAGGGGGGCACACGGATCCTTCTACGAGCAGTACTTC. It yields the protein CASRGAHGSFYEQYF.

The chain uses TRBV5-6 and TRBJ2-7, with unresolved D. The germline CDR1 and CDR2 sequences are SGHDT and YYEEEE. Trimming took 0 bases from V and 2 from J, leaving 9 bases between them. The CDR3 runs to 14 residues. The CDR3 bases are TGTGCCAGCAGCTTGGTTGGCAAACCCTACGAGCAGTACTTC. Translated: CASSLVGKPYEQYF.

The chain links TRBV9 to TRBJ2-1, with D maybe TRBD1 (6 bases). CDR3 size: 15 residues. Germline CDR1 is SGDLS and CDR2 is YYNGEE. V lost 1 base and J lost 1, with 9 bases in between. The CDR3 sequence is CASSVLGQSYNEQFF. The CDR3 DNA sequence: TGTGCCAGCAGCGTACTCGGACAGTCCTACAATGAGCAGTTCTTC.

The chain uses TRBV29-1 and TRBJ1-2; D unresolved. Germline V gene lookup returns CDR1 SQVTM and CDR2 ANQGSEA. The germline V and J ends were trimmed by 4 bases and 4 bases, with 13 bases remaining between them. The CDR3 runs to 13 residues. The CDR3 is CSVGVADIYGYTF. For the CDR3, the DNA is TGCAGCGTTGGGGTCGCGGATATCTATGGCTACACCTTC.

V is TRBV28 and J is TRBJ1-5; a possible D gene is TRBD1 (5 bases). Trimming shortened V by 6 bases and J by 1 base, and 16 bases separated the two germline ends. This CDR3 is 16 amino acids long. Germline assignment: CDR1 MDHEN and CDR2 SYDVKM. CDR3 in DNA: TGTGCCAGCAGAAGGCTGACAGTTGGGAGCAATCAGCCCCAGCATTTT. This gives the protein CASRRLTVGSNQPQHF.

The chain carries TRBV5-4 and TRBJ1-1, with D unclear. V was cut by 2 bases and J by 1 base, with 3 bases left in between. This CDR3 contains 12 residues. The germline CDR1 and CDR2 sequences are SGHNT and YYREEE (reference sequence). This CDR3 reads CASSFWNTEAFF. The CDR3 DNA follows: TGTGCCAGCAGCTTTTGGAACACTGAAGCTTTCTTT.

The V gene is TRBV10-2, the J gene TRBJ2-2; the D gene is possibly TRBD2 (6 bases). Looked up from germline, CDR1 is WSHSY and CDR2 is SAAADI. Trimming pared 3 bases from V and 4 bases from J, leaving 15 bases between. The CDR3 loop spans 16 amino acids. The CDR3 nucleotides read TGCGCCAGCAGTGATGCTGTTCGGGAGCCCACCGGGGAGCTGTTTTTT. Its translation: CASSDAVREPTGELFF.

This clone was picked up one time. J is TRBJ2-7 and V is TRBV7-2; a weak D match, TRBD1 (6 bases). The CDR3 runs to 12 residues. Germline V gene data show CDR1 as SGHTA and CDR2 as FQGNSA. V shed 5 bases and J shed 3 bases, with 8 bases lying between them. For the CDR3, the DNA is TGTGCCAGCAGCCGGGACAACTACGAGCAGTACTTC. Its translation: CASSRDNYEQYF.